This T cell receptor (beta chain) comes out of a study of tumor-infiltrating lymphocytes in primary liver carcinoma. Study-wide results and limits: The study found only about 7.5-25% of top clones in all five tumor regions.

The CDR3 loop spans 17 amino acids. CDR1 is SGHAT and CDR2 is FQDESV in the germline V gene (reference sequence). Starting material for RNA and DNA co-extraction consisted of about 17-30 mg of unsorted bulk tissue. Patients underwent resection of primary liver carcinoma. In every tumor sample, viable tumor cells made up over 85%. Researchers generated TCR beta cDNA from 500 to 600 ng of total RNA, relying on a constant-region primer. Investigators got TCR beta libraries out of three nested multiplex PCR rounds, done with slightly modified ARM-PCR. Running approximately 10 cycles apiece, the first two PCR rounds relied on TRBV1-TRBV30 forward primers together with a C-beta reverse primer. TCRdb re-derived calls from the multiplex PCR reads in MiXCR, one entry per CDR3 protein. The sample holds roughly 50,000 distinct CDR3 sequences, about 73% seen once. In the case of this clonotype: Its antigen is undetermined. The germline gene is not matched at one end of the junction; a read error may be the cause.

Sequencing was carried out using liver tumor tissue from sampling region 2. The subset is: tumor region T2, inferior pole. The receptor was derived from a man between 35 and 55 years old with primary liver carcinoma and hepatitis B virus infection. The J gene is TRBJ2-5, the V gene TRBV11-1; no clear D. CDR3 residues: CASSLGSRDGIVETQYF. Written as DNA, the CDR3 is TGTGCCAGTAGCTTGGGGTCCCGCGATGGGATCGTGGAGACCCAGTACTTC.